This T cell receptor beta chain derives from a study of metastatic and nonmetastatic thyroid tumors. Study-level background: For malignant and benign thyroid patients, tumor or nodule tissue and blood were the sources whose repertoires were compared. Points from the study as a whole: Reported TCR beta diversity, measured in blood and tumor, was significantly higher for malignant thyroid tumors than for benign nodules.

The table lists this clone with many counts. The antigen is unknown. The entire patient cohort was treatment-naive prior to thyroid surgery. The V and J ends lost 5 bases and 4 bases respectively, with 7 bases between them. The V gene's germline CDR1 is MGHDK and CDR2 SYGVNS. CDR3 size: 12 residues. Per the authors' pipeline: Variation in CDR3 across clinicopathological groups served as the basis for constructing a distant-metastasis classifier in papillary thyroid cancer. With MiXCR, TCRdb reprocessed the PCR reads. These V and J calls originate from TCRdb's pipeline instead of the authors' own analysis. The sample carries almost 70,000 clones, over 12% recorded once.

The chain has TRBV25-1 and TRBJ2-3; unclear D gene. The sequenced sample was blood. The receptor comes from a male donor with papillary thyroid cancer or a benign thyroid nodule (not recorded which). Some clones in this sample may be carry-over from other donors' samples. Here the CDR3 reads CASSRPPDTQYF. In DNA form, the CDR3 reads TGTGCCAGCAGTCGCCCTCCAGATACGCAGTATTTT.